This T cell receptor beta chain was profiled in a study of naive and memory T cell subsets. The study's findings and limits: TCR counts from RNA may reflect activation-linked expression changes. Possibly reflecting memory cells re-expressing CD45RA, a few larger clonotypes occurred in naive repertoires, especially CD8. Findings for naive and memory subsets could not be checked against ground truth.

This CDR3 has 13 residues. V was cut by 3 bases and J by 4 bases, with 7 bases left in between. As to this clonotype: Its cognate antigen is unknown.

Both TRBC1 and TRBC2 were covered by a beta constant-region primer of two equimolar oligonucleotides. Nested alpha and beta constant-region primers with the SP2 primer drove four PCR rounds on ligated cDNA. An oligonucleotide with the SP2 primer and a 12-nucleotide UMI was ligated to the cDNA 3' end. TCRdb re-analysed the UMI-ligation and nested PCR reads in MiXCR, keeping a single row per CDR3 protein. The sample contains about 150,000 distinct CDR3 sequences, 22% of which appear only once. The sequencing input was naive CD4+ T cells from blood. This receptor was identified in a human donor in good health. The chain links TRBV12-3 or TRBV12-4 to TRBJ1-5; D gene uncertain. CDR3 amino acids: CASSLSRNQPQHF. The CDR3, as DNA: TGTGCCAGCAGTTTGTCGAGAAATCAGCCCCAGCATTTT.